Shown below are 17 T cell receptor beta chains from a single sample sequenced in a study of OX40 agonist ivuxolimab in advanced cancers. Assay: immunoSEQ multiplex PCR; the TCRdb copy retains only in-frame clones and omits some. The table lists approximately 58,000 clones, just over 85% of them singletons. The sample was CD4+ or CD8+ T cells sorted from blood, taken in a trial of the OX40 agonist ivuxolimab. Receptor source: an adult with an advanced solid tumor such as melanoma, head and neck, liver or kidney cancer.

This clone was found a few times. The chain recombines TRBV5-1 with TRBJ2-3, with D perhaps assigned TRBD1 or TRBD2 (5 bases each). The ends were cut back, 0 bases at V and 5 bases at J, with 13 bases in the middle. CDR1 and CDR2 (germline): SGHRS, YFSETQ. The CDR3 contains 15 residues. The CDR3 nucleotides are TGCGCCAGCAGCTTGGAAGGGGAGCGAGTAGATACGCAGTATTTT. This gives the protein CASSLEGERVDTQYF.

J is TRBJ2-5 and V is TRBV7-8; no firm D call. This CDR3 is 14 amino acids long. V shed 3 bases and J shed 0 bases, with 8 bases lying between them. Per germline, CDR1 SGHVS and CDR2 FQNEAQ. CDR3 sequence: CASSFYVDQETQYF. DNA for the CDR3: TGTGCCAGCAGCTTCTACGTAGACCAAGAGACCCAGTACTTC.

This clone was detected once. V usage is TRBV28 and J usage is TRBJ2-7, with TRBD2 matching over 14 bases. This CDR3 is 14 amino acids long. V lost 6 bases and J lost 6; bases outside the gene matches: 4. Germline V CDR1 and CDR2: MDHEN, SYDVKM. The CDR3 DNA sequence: TGTGCCAGCAGCTTGGGACTAGCGGGAGCCGAGCAGTACTTC. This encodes CASSLGLAGAEQYF.

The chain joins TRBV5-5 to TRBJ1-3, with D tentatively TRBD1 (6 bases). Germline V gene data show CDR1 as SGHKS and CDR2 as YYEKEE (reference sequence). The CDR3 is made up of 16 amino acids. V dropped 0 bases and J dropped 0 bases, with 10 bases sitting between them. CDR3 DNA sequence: TGTGCCAGCAGCTTGGCGCGAGGGGGCTCTGGAAACACCATATATTTT. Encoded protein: CASSLARGGSGNTIYF.

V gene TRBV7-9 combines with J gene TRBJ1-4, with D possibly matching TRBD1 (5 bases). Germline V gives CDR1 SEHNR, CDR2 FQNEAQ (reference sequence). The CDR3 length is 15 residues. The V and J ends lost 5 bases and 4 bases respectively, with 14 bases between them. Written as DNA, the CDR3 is TGTGCCAGCAGCGCCGCGGCCGGGGGTAATGAAAAACTGTTTTTT. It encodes CASSAAAGGNEKLFF.

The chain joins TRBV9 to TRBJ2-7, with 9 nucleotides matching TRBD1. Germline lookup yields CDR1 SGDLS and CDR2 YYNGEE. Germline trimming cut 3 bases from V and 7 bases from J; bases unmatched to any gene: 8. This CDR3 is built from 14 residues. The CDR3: CASSAGQGWGEQYF. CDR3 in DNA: TGTGCCAGCAGCGCGGGACAGGGTTGGGGGGAGCAGTACTTC.

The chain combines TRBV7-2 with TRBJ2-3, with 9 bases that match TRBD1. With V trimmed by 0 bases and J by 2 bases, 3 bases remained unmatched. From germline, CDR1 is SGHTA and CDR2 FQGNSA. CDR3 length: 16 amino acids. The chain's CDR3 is CASSLAGTGITDTQYF. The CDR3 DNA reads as TGTGCCAGCAGCTTAGCCGGGACAGGGATCACAGATACGCAGTATTTT.

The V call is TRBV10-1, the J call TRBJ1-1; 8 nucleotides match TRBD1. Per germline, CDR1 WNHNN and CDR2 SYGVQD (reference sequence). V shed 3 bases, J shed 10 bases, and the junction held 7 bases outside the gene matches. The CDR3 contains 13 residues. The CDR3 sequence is CASSDRTGSSAFF. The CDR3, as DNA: TGCGCCAGCAGTGATCGGACAGGGTCGTCAGCTTTCTTT.

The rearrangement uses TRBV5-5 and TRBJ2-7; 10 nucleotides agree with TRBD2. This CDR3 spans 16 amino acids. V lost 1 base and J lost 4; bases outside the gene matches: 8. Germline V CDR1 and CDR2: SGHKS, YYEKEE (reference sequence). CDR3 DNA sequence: TGTGCCAGCAGCTTGCGTCCGCTAGCGGGAGTTTACGAGCAGTACTTC. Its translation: CASSLRPLAGVYEQYF.

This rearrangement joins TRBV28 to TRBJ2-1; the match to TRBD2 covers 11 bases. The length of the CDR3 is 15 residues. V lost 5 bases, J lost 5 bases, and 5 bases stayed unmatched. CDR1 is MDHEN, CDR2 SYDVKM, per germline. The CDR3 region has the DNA TGTGCCAGCAGTCCCCCGGGACTAGCGGACAATGAGCAGTTCTTC. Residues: CASSPPGLADNEQFF.

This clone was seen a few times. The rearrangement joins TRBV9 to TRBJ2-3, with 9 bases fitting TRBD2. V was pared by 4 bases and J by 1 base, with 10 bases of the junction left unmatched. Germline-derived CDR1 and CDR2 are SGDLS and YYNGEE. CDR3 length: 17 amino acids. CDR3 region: CASSPPWVAGGTDTQYF. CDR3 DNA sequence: TGTGCCAGCAGCCCCCCGTGGGTAGCGGGGGGCACAGATACGCAGTATTTT.

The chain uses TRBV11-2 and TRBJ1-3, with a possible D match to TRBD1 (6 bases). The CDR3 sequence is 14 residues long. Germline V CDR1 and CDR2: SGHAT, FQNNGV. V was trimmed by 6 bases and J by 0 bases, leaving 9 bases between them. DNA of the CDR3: TGTGCCAGCAGTCGACAGGTCTCTGGAAACACCATATATTTT. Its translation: CASSRQVSGNTIYF. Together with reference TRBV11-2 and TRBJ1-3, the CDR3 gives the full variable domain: EAGVAQSPRYKIIEKRQSVAFWCNPISGHATLYWYQQILGQGPKLLIQFQNNGVVDDSQLPKDRFSAERLKGVDSTLKIQPAKLEDSAVYLCASSRQVSGNTIYFGEGSWLTVV.

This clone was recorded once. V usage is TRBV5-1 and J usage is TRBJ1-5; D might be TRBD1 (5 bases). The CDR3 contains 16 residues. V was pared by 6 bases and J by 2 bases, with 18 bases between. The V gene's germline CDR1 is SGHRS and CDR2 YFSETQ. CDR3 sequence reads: CASKGDAKWGNQPQHF. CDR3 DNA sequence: TGCGCCAGCAAAGGGGACGCGAAATGGGGCAATCAGCCCCAGCATTTT.

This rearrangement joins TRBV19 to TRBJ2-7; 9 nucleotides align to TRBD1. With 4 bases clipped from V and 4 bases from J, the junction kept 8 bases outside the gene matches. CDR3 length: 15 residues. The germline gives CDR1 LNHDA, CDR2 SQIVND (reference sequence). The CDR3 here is CASSTLTGGGYEQYF. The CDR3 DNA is TGTGCCAGTAGTACCTTAACAGGGGGCGGATACGAGCAGTACTTC.

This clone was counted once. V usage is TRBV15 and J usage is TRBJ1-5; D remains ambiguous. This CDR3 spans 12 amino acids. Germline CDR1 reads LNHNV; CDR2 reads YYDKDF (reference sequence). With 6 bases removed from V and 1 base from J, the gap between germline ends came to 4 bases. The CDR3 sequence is CATRQSNQPQHF. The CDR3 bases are TGTGCCACCAGGCAGAGCAATCAGCCCCAGCATTTT.

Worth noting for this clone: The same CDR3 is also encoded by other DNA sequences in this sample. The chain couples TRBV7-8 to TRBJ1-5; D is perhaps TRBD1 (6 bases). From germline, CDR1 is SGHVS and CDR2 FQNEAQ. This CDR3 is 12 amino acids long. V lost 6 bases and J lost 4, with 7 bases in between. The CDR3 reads CASRTGNQPQHF. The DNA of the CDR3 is TGTGCCAGCAGAACAGGGAATCAGCCCCAGCATTTT.

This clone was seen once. The CDR3 region has the DNA TGTGCCAGCTCACCATGGGGAGGGGCCAGCTCCTACGAGCAGTACTTC. Translated: CASSPWGGASSYEQYF. The rearrangement joins TRBV18 to TRBJ2-7; 7 bases agree with TRBD2. Germline V gene sequence: CDR1 KGHSH, CDR2 LQKENI. The junction had 7 bases not matched to a gene; V was cut back by 2 bases and J by 0 bases. The CDR3 consists of 16 residues.